The subject of this entry is one T cell receptor beta chain. Its target is unknown. The source of the sample is a study of shared clonotypes between healthy human individuals. Study context: A donor's plate count was three for CD4 naive and three for CD4 memory; CD8 naive had two and CD8 memory one. General study findings and limits: A handful of donors showed sharing of around 5% of naive CD4 clonotypes.

This CDR3 spans 15 amino acids. V shed 0 bases and J shed 6 bases, with 14 bases lying between them. In germline, CDR1 is SGHRS, CDR2 YFSETQ. Produced via immunoSEQ multiplex PCR; TCRdb's table is partial and in-frame only. The table shows roughly 2.2 million clones, with just under 95% occurring only once. Splitting of CD4+ cells produced CD45RA+ naive and CD45RA-negative memory subsets. This receptor was identified in a young man in good health. Some clones in this sample may be carry-over from other donors' samples. Specimen: naive CD4+ T cells from PBMCs. Indicated subset: CD45RA+ positively selected. V is TRBV5-1 and J is TRBJ2-3; the D gene is possibly TRBD2 (6 bases). For the CDR3, the DNA is TGCGCCAGCAGCTTGGTGGCTAGCGACCTGGATACGCAGTATTTT. Its protein is CASSLVASDLDTQYF.